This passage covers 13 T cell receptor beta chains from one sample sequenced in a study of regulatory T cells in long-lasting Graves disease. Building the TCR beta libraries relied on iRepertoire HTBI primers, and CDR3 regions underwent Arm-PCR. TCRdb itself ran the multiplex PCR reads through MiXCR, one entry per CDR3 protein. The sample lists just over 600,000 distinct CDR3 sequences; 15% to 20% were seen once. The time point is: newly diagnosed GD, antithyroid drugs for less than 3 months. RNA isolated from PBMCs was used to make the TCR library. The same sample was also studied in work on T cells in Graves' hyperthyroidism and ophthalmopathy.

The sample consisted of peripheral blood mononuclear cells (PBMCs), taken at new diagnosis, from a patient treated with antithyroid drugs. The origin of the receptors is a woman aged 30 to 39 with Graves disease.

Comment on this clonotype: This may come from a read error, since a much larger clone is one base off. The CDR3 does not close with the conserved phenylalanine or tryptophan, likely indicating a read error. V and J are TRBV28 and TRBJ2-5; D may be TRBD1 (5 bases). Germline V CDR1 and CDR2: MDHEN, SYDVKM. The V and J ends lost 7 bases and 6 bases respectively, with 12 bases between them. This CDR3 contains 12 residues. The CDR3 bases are TGTGCCAGCAATAAGGGGCGGCAGACCCAGTACTTA. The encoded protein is CASNKGRQTQYL.

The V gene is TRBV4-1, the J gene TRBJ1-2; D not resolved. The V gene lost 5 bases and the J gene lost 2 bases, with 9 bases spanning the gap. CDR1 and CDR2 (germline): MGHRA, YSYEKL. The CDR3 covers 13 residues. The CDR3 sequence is CASSARENYGYTF. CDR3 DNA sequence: TGCGCCAGCAGCGCGAGGGAGAACTATGGCTACACCTTC.

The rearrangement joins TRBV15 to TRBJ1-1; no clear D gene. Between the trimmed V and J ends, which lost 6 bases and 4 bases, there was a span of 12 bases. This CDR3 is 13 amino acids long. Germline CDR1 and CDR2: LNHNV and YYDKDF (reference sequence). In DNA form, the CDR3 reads TGTGCCACCAGTAAGATACTTGGCACTGAAGCTTTCTTT. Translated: CATSKILGTEAFF. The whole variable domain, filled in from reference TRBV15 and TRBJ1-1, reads DAMVIQNPRYQVTQFGKPVTLSCSQTLNHNVMYWYQQKSSQAPKLLFHYYDKDFNNEADTPDNFQSRRPNTSFCFLDIRSPGLGDTAMYLCATSKILGTEAFFGQGTRLTVV.

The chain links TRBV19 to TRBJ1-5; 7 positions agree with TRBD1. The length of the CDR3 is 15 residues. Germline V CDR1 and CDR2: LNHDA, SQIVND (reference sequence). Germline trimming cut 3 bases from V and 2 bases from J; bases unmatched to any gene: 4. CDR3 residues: CASSMTGTGNQPQHF. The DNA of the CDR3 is TGTGCCAGTAGTATGACAGGGACGGGCAATCAGCCCCAGCATTTT. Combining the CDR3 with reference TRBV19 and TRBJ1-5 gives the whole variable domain DGGITQSPKYLFRKEGQNVTLSCEQNLNHDAMYWYRQDPGQGLRLIYYSQIVNDFQKGDIAEGYSVSREKKESFPLTVTSAQKNPTAFYLCASSMTGTGNQPQHFGDGTRLSIL.

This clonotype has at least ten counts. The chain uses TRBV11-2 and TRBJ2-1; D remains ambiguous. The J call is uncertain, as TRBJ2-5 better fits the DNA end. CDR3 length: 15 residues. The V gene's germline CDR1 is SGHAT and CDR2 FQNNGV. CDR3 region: CASSLSAVRSETQYF. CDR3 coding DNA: TGTGCCAGCAGCTTATCCGCCGTTCGGTCCGAGACCCAGTACTTC.

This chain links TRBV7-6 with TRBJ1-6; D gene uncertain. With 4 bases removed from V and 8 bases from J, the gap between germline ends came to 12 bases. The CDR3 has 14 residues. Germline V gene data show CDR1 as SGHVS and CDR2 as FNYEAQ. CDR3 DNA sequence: TGTGCCAGCAGCTCAGTCAGCGGGCATTCACCCCTCCACTTT. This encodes CASSSVSGHSPLHF. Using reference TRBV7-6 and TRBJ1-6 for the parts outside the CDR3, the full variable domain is GAGVSQSPRYKVTKRGQDVALRCDPISGHVSLYWYRQALGQGPEFLTYFNYEAQQDKSGLPNDRFSAERPEGSISTLTIQRTEQRDSAMYRCASSSVSGHSPLHFGNGTRLTVT.

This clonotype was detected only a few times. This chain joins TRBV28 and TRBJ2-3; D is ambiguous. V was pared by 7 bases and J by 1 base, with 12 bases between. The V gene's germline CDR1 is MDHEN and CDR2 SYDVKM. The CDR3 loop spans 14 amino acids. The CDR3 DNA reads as TGTGCCAGCAACCGGGTCTGGGGCACAGATACGCAGTATTTT. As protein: CASNRVWGTDTQYF.

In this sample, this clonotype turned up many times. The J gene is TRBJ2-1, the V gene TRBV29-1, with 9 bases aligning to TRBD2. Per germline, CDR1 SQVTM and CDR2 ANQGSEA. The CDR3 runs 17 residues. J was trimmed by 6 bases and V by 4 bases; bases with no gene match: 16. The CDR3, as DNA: TGCAGCGTTGTTGGGGGCCCTCTAGCGGGAAGGAGCAATGAGCAGTTCTTC. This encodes CSVVGGPLAGRSNEQFF.

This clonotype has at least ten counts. The CDR3 DNA is TGTGCCAGCAGTCCCGGACAGGGGGCGATGGTTGTCTATGGCTACACCTTC. It is translated as CASSPGQGAMVVYGYTF. The chain carries TRBV6-2 or TRBV6-3 and TRBJ1-2, with 11 bases identical to TRBD1. Unmatched junction bases numbered 12, after V lost 5 bases and J lost 4 bases. The CDR3 covers 17 residues. Germline V gene lookup returns CDR1 MNHEY and CDR2 SVGEGT.

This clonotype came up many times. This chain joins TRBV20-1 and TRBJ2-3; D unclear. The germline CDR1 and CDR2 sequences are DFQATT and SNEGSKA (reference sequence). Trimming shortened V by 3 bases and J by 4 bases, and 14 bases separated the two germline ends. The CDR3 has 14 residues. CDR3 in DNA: TGCAGTGCTAGGACCCCCGGCGCAGCAGATACGCAGTATTTT. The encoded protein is CSARTPGAADTQYF.

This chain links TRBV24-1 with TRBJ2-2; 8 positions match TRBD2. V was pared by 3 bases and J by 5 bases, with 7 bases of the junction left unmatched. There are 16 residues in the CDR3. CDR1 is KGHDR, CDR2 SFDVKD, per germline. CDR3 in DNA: TGTGCCACCAGTGATCCCGGACTAGCCAGAACCGGGGAGCTGTTTTTT. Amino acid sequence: CATSDPGLARTGELFF.

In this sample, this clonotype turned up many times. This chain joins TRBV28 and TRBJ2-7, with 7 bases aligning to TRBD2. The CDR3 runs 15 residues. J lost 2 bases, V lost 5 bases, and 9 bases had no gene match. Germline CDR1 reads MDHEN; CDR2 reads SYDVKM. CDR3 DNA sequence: TGTGCCAGCAGTCCCTATCTTGCGGGAGCCTACGAGCAGTACTTC. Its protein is CASSPYLAGAYEQYF.

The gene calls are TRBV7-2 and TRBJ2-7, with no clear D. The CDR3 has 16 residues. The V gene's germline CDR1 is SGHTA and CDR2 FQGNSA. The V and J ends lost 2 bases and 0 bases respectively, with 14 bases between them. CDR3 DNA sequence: TGTGCCAGCAGCTTATTCCCCGTCGTGAGCTCCTACGAGCAGTACTTC. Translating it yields CASSLFPVVSSYEQYF.